This T cell receptor (beta chain) was captured in a study of blood T cell repertoires in COVID-19. Overall study: Both acute and convalescent COVID-19 samples were obtained from the United States, Italy and Spain. Nucleic acid was either cDNA or gDNA, and it came from T cells, B-cell-depleted T cells, or PBMCs.

The V segment lost 0 bases and the J segment 9 bases; nucleotides outside the gene matches: 11. The length of the CDR3 is 16 residues. CDR1 and CDR2 (germline): ENHRY, SYGVKD. Original methodology: It was from reference gene primer amplification that nucleated cell counts were estimated. Here immunoSEQ multiplex PCR was the method, and the copy in TCRdb shows in-frame clones only, minus some. D and trimming come from the DNA, and the V and J calls and clone size come from that table. The sample holds roughly 99,000 clones, about four fifths seen once. V usage is TRBV10-3 and J usage is TRBJ2-1; 7 bases match TRBD2. Sequencing used peripheral blood. The receptor's source is a woman of 80 years or more with active or convalescent COVID-19. CDR3 sequence (DNA): TGTGCCATCAGTGAGTCCCCACTAGCGATGGGTGGTGAGCAGTTCTTC. It specifies CAISESPLAMGGEQFF.